This T cell receptor beta chain was recovered during a study of cytomegalovirus exposure and HLA in healthy donors. The PCR used 60 Vbeta and 13 Jbeta primers. Data came from immunoSEQ multiplex PCR; TCRdb stores just in-frame clones and leaves some out. The sample has 150,000 to 200,000 clones; 75% to 90% are singletons. The V and J ends lost 5 bases and 1 base respectively, with 17 bases between them. The CDR3 contains 15 residues. Germline lookup yields CDR1 SQVTM and CDR2 ANQGSEA. The study's findings and limits: CMV serostatus was the sole immune exposure information available. In a later analysis, across HLA loci, associated TCR counts were highest for DRB1, lowest for HLA-C.

Concerning this clone: The target antigen is unknown.

Material for sequencing was PBMCs. The TCR sequence derives from a human donor in good health. The genes are TRBV29-1 and TRBJ1-1, with D perhaps matching TRBD1 (6 bases). The CDR3 region is CSVFQDSIRNTEAFF. Here the CDR3 DNA reads TGCAGCGTTTTTCAGGACAGTATACGGAACACTGAAGCTTTCTTT. Full variable domain (rest looked up from reference TRBV29-1 and TRBJ1-1): SAVISQKPSRDICQRGTSLTIQCQVDSQVTMMFWYRQQPGQSLTLIATANQGSEATYESGFVIDKFPISRPNLTFSTLTVSNMSPEDSSIYLCSVFQDSIRNTEAFFGQGTRLTVV.